This T cell receptor (beta chain) was sequenced for a study of beta chain features in type 1 diabetes. The CDR3 has 19 amino acids. V shed 5 bases and J 5 bases; nucleotides not matched to a gene: 19. In germline, CDR1 is SEHNR, CDR2 FQNEAQ (reference sequence). General study findings and limits: Moderate yet significant TCRB CDR3 shortening was seen in Type 1 diabetes patients in all four CD4+ subsets. The question left open here concerned HLA type influencing TCRB rearrangement. Relative to healthy donors, patients appeared to have naive, central memory and Treg TCRB repertoires that were more similar.

The investigators reverse transcribed all of the isolated RNA, so they sequenced expressed TCRB transcripts. Naive, central memory and regulatory T cell samples came to a mean of around 3.3 million reads. Sequenced by immunoSEQ multiplex PCR; TCRdb stores in-frame clones only, minus some. The sample has about 250,000 clones; 13% to 15% are singletons. To note about this clone: Its antigen is still unknown.

The sample taken for sequencing was naive CD4+ T cells from blood. The source is a woman aged 40 to 55 in good health. This chain uses TRBV7-9 with TRBJ2-5; 11 bases map to TRBD2. Here the CDR3 DNA reads TGTGCCAGCAGCCAGATTCGCGGGACTAGCGGCAACCTCCGGGAGACCCAGTACTTC. Translated, it gives CASSQIRGTSGNLRETQYF.